This T cell receptor beta chain was recovered during a study of T-cell memory formation after mild COVID-19. Looking at the study overall: For the most part, TCR clusters were specific to one donor. Whole-study findings and limits: Clones contracting over day 15 to 85 were CD4/CD8 balanced, with later expanders leaning CD4+. SARS-CoV-2 specificity was not confirmed for second-wave clones peaking on day 37. Clones that contracted clustered mainly in CM and EM if CD4+ and in EMRA if CD8+.

TCRdb processed the 5' RACE reads anew with MiXCR; each CDR3 protein has one entry. Of approximately 570,000 distinct CDR3 sequences listed, roughly 18% are singletons. A note on this clonotype: The antigen is unknown.

CDR1 is MNHEY, CDR2 SMNVEV, per germline (reference sequence). The CDR3 has 17 residues. Trimming took 6 bases from V and 2 from J; bases not matched to a gene: 14. The V call is TRBV27, the J call TRBJ2-5; the match to TRBD2 covers 8 bases. This receptor was obtained from an adult woman who had mild COVID-19 (a few samples of this study predate the infection). Cell type and time point are not known. The specimen sequenced was PBMCs or a T cell subset sorted from them (not recorded which). The CDR3 DNA sequence: TGTGCCAGCAGCCCTCGAAGAGCGGGGGAGCCACAAGAGACCCAGTACTTC. This gives the protein CASSPRRAGEPQETQYF.